This record concerns one T cell receptor beta chain sequence. This CDR3 contains 16 residues. Germline V lookup: CDR1 SGHAT, CDR2 FQNNGV. The V end lost 2 bases, the J end lost 4 bases, and 15 bases lay between the germline ends. This entry is derived from a study of OX40 agonist ivuxolimab in advanced cancers. This table comes from immunoSEQ multiplex PCR, and its TCRdb copy is limited to in-frame clones, with some not included. The sample lists tens of thousands of clones, roughly 90% occurring once. This chain uses TRBV11-2 with TRBJ1-5, with D unclear. The sample was CD4+ or CD8+ T cells sorted from blood, taken in a trial of the OX40 agonist ivuxolimab. This TCR was recovered from an adult with an advanced solid tumor such as melanoma, head and neck, liver or kidney cancer. The CDR3 reads CASSLNSGVRNQPQHF. The CDR3 coding sequence is TGTGCCAGCAGCTTAAACTCCGGGGTTAGGAATCAGCCCCAGCATTTT.